The rows below give T cell receptor beta chains drawn from one sample of a study of CD8+CD57+ T cells in acquired aplastic anemia. TCRdb itself ran the reads through MiXCR, one entry per CDR3 protein. The top ten hold 4% of the sample, which has roughly 420,000 distinct CDR3 sequences, around 72% seen once. The sample was sorted CD4+, CD8+, or CD8+CD57+ T cells (not recorded which) from PBMCs. The source of these receptors is a human donor in good health, serving as a control. CDR3s include the opening cysteine and the closing phenylalanine or tryptophan. Fields, in order: CDR3 DNA, CDR3 protein, D gene, clone size, J gene, CDR3 length, V gene. A D gene is named only where the DNA matches it firmly. Clone size is shown for a subset of rows, as once, few, many or a class of expanded clone.

TGCGCCAGCAGCTTGTGGACAGGGGGCATCACTGAAGCTTTCTTT	CASSLWTGGITEAFF	TRBD1	NA	TRBJ1-1	15	TRBV5-1
TGCAGTGCTGGGTACCTAGATACGCAGCACGAGCAGTACTTC	CSAGYLDTQHEQYF	NA	NA	TRBJ2-7	14	TRBV20-1
TGTGCCAGCAGTTTAAACGGCAGGGCGGCAGAAAAACTGTTTTTT	CASSLNGRAAEKLFF	NA	NA	TRBJ1-4	15	TRBV27
TGTGCCAGCAGCGTAGAGGGGGGGCTGTACGAGCAGTACTTC	CASSVEGGLYEQYF	NA	NA	TRBJ2-7	14	TRBV19
TGTGCCAGCAGCTTTATCCGGGTAACTACGAACACTGAAGCTTTCTTT	CASSFIRVTTNTEAFF	NA	NA	TRBJ1-1	16	TRBV2
TGCAGTGCTAGACGGCAGAACAAACTCTACGAGCAGTACTTC	CSARRQNKLYEQYF	NA	NA	TRBJ2-7	14	TRBV20-1
TGTGCCATCAGCACAACAGGGATCAATTCACCCCTCAACTTT	CAISTTGINSPLNF	NA	NA	TRBJ1-2	14	TRBV10-3
TGTGCCAGCAGGGGGCTCCGAACTAGCAATCAGCCCCAGCATTTT	CASRGLRTSNQPQHF	NA	NA	TRBJ1-5	15	TRBV12-3/TRBV12-4
TGTGCCAGCAGCGGGACAGGGTTCTACGTAAAACTGTTTCAGCATTTT	CASSGTGFYVKLFQHF	TRBD1	NA	TRBJ1-5	16	TRBV7-9
TGCGCCAGCAGGGGGTGGGGGACGAGGGACTACGAGCAGTACTTC	CASRGWGTRDYEQYF	NA	NA	TRBJ2-7	15	TRBV4-3
TGTGCCAGCACAAAATCTTCCTATAATTCCCCCCTCCACTTT	CASTKSSYNSPLHF	NA	NA	TRBJ1-6	14	TRBV7-3
TGTGCCAGCAGCTTTTTCCTGTCCGATAATTCACCCCTCCACTTT	CASSFFLSDNSPLHF	NA	NA	TRBJ1-6	15	TRBV5-8
TGCGCCAGCAGCTCGTCTGCTAGCGAGGATACGCAGTATTTT	CASSSSASEDTQYF	NA	many	TRBJ2-3	14	TRBV5-1
TGTGCCAGCTTCGTCGGACCGCCAGCCGTGAACACTGAACACTTT	CASFVGPPAVNTEHF	NA	NA	TRBJ1-6	15	TRBV7-3
TGTGCCACCAGCGGGGGACAGGGGCGAAACAATGAGCAGTTCTTC	CATSGGQGRNNEQFF	TRBD1	NA	TRBJ2-1	15	TRBV24-1
TGTGCCAGCAGTGATTCGTGGGGGGAAACCTACGAGCAGTACTTC	CASSDSWGETYEQYF	NA	NA	TRBJ2-7	15	TRBV12-3/TRBV12-4
TGTGCCAGCAGCGGCAACGGTGGGCTACAAGAGACCCAGTTGTTTTTT	CASSGNGGLQETQLFF	NA	NA	TRBJ2-2	16	TRBV7-9
TGTGCCAGCAGCCCACTTTGGGGGGAGACCCAGTACTTC	CASSPLWGETQYF	NA	NA	TRBJ2-5	13	TRBV7-2
TGTGCCAGCAGCGGAGCTGGTAGGGGTGGGGGCCAGTACTTC	CASSGAGRGGGQYF	NA	NA	TRBJ2-5	14	TRBV7-3
TGTGCCAGCAGCTGGGCAGGACGGAGTCAGCCCCAGCATTTT	CASSWAGRSQPQHF	NA	NA	TRBJ1-5	14	TRBV5-1
TGCAGTGCTAGGGCACGGCTGGGGACGGGGGGCTACACCTTC	CSARARLGTGGYTF	NA	NA	TRBJ1-2	14	TRBV20-1
TGTGCCAGCAGCGTATACCCTGGCACAAATACGCAGCAGCATTTT	CASSVYPGTNTQQHF	NA	NA	TRBJ1-5	15	TRBV9
TGTGCCAGCAGCTTAGTCGGGGGGGGGCAGGGCAGCTCCTACGAGCAGTACTTC	CASSLVGGGQGSSYEQYF	TRBD2	NA	TRBJ2-7	18	TRBV7-8
TGTGCCAGTAGGGGACTAGCGGGGGACACAGATACGCAGTATTTT	CASRGLAGDTDTQYF	TRBD2	NA	TRBJ2-3	15	TRBV19
TGTGCCAGCAGCCTTGGGTCTGATGGGGCCATCGTCCTGACTTTC	CASSLGSDGAIVLTF	NA	NA	TRBJ2-6	15	TRBV9
TGTGCCAGTAGCTCCAACTACGGAGATCAGCCCCTCCATTTT	CASSSNYGDQPLHF	NA	NA	TRBJ1-6	14	TRBV7-2
TGCAGCGTTGCACCTCAGACCCAGTACTTC	CSVAPQTQYF	NA	NA	TRBJ2-5	10	TRBV20-1
TGTGCCAGCACCTGGACGGGGGCGGCTAAAAACATTCAGTACTTC	CASTWTGAAKNIQYF	NA	NA	TRBJ2-4	15	TRBV11-2